The rows below give T cell receptor beta chains drawn from one sample of a study of tumor-infiltrating lymphocytes in oesophageal squamous cell carcinoma. TCRdb fed the PCR reads into MiXCR, producing one record per CDR3 protein. The sample includes about 15,000 distinct CDR3 sequences, around 50% of them seen just once. Sequenced material: esophageal tumor tissue. The receptors come from a female donor with esophageal squamous cell carcinoma. Both conserved end residues are part of each CDR3. Fields, in order: D gene, clone size, J gene, V gene, CDR3 protein, CDR3 DNA. D genes are given only for firm matches. Size is stated for part of the rows, as once, few or many counts, or as a class when the clone is expanded.

TRBD2 | many | TRBJ2-1 | TRBV2 | CASGGGLVNEQFF | TGTGCCAGCGGGGGGGGACTTGTCAATGAGCAGTTCTTC
- | few | TRBJ2-7 | TRBV7-2 | CASSLVYPYEQYF | TGTGCCAGCAGCTTGGTGTATCCCTACGAGCAGTACTTC
TRBD2 | - | TRBJ2-1 | TRBV7-2 | CASSPTSGRRNEQFF | TGTGCCAGCAGCCCGACTAGCGGGAGAAGAAATGAGCAGTTCTTC
- | - | TRBJ1-5 | TRBV7-4 | CASSLADRNQPQHF | TGTGCCAGCAGCTTAGCGGACCGGAATCAGCCCCAGCATTTT
- | few | TRBJ1-4 | TRBV7-2 | CASSARDLNEKLFF | TGTGCCAGCAGCGCCCGGGATCTGAATGAAAAACTGTTTTTT
- | few | TRBJ1-1 | TRBV7-2 | CASSPRTRRGTEAFF | TGTGCCAGCAGCCCCAGGACCAGACGGGGGACTGAAGCTTTCTTT
TRBD1 | - | TRBJ2-7 | TRBV5-4 | CASSLQGERRDEQYF | TGTGCCAGCAGCTTACAGGGGGAGAGGAGGGACGAGCAGTACTTC
- | - | TRBJ2-5 | TRBV7-2 | CASSLTGYQETQYF | TGTGCCAGCAGCTTAACAGGGTATCAAGAGACCCAGTACTTC
- | large | TRBJ2-2 | TRBV6-1 | CASKNTGELFF | TGTGCCAGCAAGAACACCGGGGAGCTGTTTTTT
- | - | TRBJ2-1 | TRBV27 | CASSLDSLYNEQFF | TGTGCCAGCAGTTTAGACTCCCTCTACAATGAGCAGTTCTTC
- | - | TRBJ2-5 | TRBV27 | CASSLSGGTLAAQYF | TGTGCCAGCAGTTTATCGGGAGGGACACTAGCAGCCCAGTACTTC
- | - | TRBJ2-3 | TRBV7-1 | CASSKHRDRTDTQYF | TGTGCCAGCAGCAAGCACAGGGACCGTACAGATACGCAGTATTTT
TRBD2 | - | TRBJ2-5 | TRBV7-4 | CASSSGTSGQETQYF | TGTGCCAGCAGCTCCGGGACTAGCGGGCAAGAGACCCAGTACTTC
- | many | TRBJ1-5 | TRBV7-8 | CASSLAGHTNQPQHF | TGTGCCAGCAGCTTAGCGGGACATACTAATCAGCCCCAGCATTTT
- | many | TRBJ1-4 | TRBV19 | CASSRVTGTNEKLFF | TGTGCCAGTAGTAGAGTGACTGGAACTAATGAAAAACTGTTTTTT
- | - | TRBJ1-2 | TRBV4-1 | CASSQERGSNRGYTF | TGCGCCAGCAGCCAAGAACGCGGTAGTAATCGTGGCTACACCTTC
TRBD1 | medium-sized | TRBJ2-1 | TRBV7-6 | CASSLYAGGNEQFF | TGTGCCAGCAGCTTATACGCAGGGGGCAATGAGCAGTTCTTC
- | many | TRBJ1-1 | TRBV24-1 | CATSDPKQGNTEAFF | TGTGCCACCAGTGATCCGAAACAGGGGAACACTGAAGCTTTCTTT
- | - | TRBJ2-1 | TRBV7-3 | CASSLGANSPLHF | TGTGCCAGCAGCTTGGGGGCCAATTCACCCCTCCACTTC
TRBD2 | - | TRBJ2-1 | TRBV7-6 | CASSPIAGGHNEQFF | TGTGCCAGCAGCCCTATAGCGGGAGGCCACAATGAGCAGTTCTTC
- | - | TRBJ2-3 | TRBV7-9 | CASSFGSTGELYF | TGTGCCAGCAGCTTTGGAAGCACCGGGGAGCTGTATTTT
- | - | TRBJ2-7 | TRBV7-6 | CASSSGTVEQYF | TGTGCCAGCAGCTCCGGGACGGTCGAGCAGTACTTC